The 28 T cell receptor beta chains below were found in one sample sequenced in a study of shared clonotypes between healthy human individuals. TCRdb's table, derived via immunoSEQ multiplex PCR, lists solely in-frame clones and lacks some. Among hundreds of thousands of clones listed, less than 85% were seen once. Input material: memory CD4+ T cells sorted from blood. The subset: CD45RA-negative fraction. The receptors shown here come from a woman in her twenties or thirties in good health.

The genes are TRBV27 and TRBJ2-2; 8 nucleotides align to TRBD2. Per germline, CDR1 MNHEY and CDR2 SMNVEV (reference sequence). The trim removed 4 bases at V and 3 bases at J, leaving 7 bases unmatched. This CDR3 has 16 residues. The CDR3 loop is CASSSLAAGDTGELFF. The CDR3, as DNA: TGTGCCAGCAGTTCACTAGCGGCCGGCGACACCGGGGAGCTGTTTTTT.

This clone was detected only a few times. The rearrangement uses TRBV10-1 and TRBJ2-7, with D perhaps being TRBD1 or TRBD2 (7 bases each). Trimming removed 6 bases from V and 12 bases from J, with 21 bases in between. CDR3 length: 13 residues. The germline V gene encodes CDR1 WNHNN and CDR2 SYGVQD (reference sequence). CDR3 nucleotide sequence: TGCGCCAGCAGCTCACAGGGGAGGGGAATCTTGTACTTC. Its translation: CASSSQGRGILYF.

This clone came up a few times. This sequence joins TRBV19 and TRBJ1-1; D remains unclear. CDR1 and CDR2 (germline): LNHDA, SQIVND (reference sequence). Trimming left V 7 bases short and J 3 bases short, with 12 bases between. The CDR3 spans 13 residues. The chain's CDR3 is CASKKGRDTEAFF. In DNA, the CDR3 is TGTGCCAGTAAGAAAGGGCGGGACACTGAAGCTTTCTTT. The full variable domain, rest sourced from reference TRBV19 and TRBJ1-1, is DGGITQSPKYLFRKEGQNVTLSCEQNLNHDAMYWYRQDPGQGLRLIYYSQIVNDFQKGDIAEGYSVSREKKESFPLTVTSAQKNPTAFYLCASKKGRDTEAFFGQGTRLTVV.

The CDR3 sequence is CASSSLGKDQPQHF. The CDR3 nucleotides are TGTGCCAGCAGCTCACTGGGGAAGGATCAGCCCCAGCATTTT. The gene calls are TRBV6-5 and TRBJ1-5; D is ambiguous. The V end lost 6 bases, the J end lost 5 bases, and 14 bases lay between the germline ends. Germline CDR1 is MNHEY and CDR2 is SVGAGI. The CDR3 runs to 14 residues.

The chain joins TRBV2 to TRBJ2-6, with no clear D. Trimming removed 4 bases at V and 1 base at J, with 8 bases between. The germline V gene encodes CDR1 SNHLY and CDR2 FYNNEI. CDR3 length: 15 residues. CDR3 coding DNA: TGTGCCAGCAGTGTCGCCTTTTCTGGGGCCAACGTCCTGACTTTC. This gives the protein CASSVAFSGANVLTF.

The genes are TRBV11-2 and TRBJ2-7; TRBD1 matches at 7 bases. The germline V gene encodes CDR1 SGHAT and CDR2 FQNNGV. V was clipped by 3 bases and J by 2 bases; unmatched bases: 10. This CDR3 region has 16 residues. CDR3 coding DNA: TGTGCCAGCAGCTTGAGGTCCCGGGACAGCCCCTACGAGCAGTACTTC. It specifies CASSLRSRDSPYEQYF.

This clone appeared a single time. The chain combines TRBV6-8 with TRBJ2-3; D gene uncertain. The germline gives CDR1 MNHGY, CDR2 SAAAGT. The CDR3 covers 11 residues. V lost 7 bases, J lost 8 bases, and 10 bases lay in between. CDR3 sequence (DNA): TGTGCCAGCATTAATAAAGGTACGCAGTATTTT. The encoded protein is CASINKGTQYF.

The chain couples TRBV5-1 to TRBJ1-4; D may be TRBD1 (6 bases). This CDR3 spans 15 amino acids. V was trimmed by 8 bases and J by 1 base, leaving 15 bases between them. Germline CDR1 is SGHRS and CDR2 is YFSETQ. In DNA, the CDR3 is TGCGCCAGGTGGGGAAGGGGACAAACTAATGAAAAACTGTTTTTT. Its protein product is CARWGRGQTNEKLFF.

This chain uses TRBV27 with TRBJ1-2, with D tentatively TRBD1 (5 bases). The CDR3 has 14 residues. Germline V gives CDR1 MNHEY, CDR2 SMNVEV (reference sequence). The germline V and J ends were trimmed by 6 bases and 4 bases, with 15 bases remaining between them. CDR3 residues: CASRKTDWAYGYTF. DNA of the CDR3: TGTGCCAGCAGGAAGACAGATTGGGCCTATGGCTACACCTTC.

Comments on this clone: This same CDR3 is encoded by further DNA sequences in the sample. This chain's CDR3 is CAWSLSGANVLTF. In DNA, the CDR3 is TGTGCCTGGAGTCTGTCTGGGGCCAACGTCCTGACTTTC. The chain uses TRBV30 and TRBJ2-6; no reliable D call. Trimming stripped 2 bases from V and 1 base from J, with 3 bases between. The CDR3 has 13 residues. The germline CDR1 and CDR2 sequences are GTSNPN and SVGIG (reference sequence).

This chain joins TRBV7-7 and TRBJ2-3; tentative D call: TRBD2 (5 bases). The CDR3 extends over 13 amino acids. Looked up from germline, CDR1 is SSHAT and CDR2 is FNYEAQ (reference sequence). Trimming removed 0 bases at V and 10 bases at J, with 11 bases between. CDR3 sequence (DNA): TGTGCCAGCAGCTTAGCGGAGCGGAGTTCGCAGTATTTT. Its protein product is CASSLAERSSQYF.

The chain carries TRBV6-4 and TRBJ2-2; TRBD2 matches 10 bases. Germline V gene data show CDR1 as MRHNA and CDR2 as SNTAGT. Trimming at V came to 0 bases and at J to 4 bases, leaving 5 bases not matched to a gene. This CDR3 region has 17 residues. In DNA form, the CDR3 reads TGTGCCAGCAGTGACTCGCGGACTAGCGGCCCCACCGGGGAGCTGTTTTTT. It translates to CASSDSRTSGPTGELFF.

The chain uses TRBV11-1 and TRBJ2-1, with TRBD2 matching 11 bases. The V and J ends lost 5 bases and 6 bases, in that order; junction bases with no gene match: 6. The CDR3 has 15 residues. Germline values: CDR1 SGHAT, CDR2 FQDESV (reference sequence). The CDR3, as DNA: TGTGCCAGCAGCCTGACCGGGACTAGCGGCAATGAGCAGTTCTTC. Its protein product is CASSLTGTSGNEQFF.

The chain carries TRBV28 and TRBJ1-4, with D unclear. The germline CDR1 and CDR2 sequences are MDHEN and SYDVKM. V gave up 3 bases and J gave up 5 bases, with 7 bases separating them. The CDR3 consists of 13 residues. The CDR3 nucleotides are TGTGCCAGCAGTTTGGGATTCAATGAAAAACTGTTTTTT. Translation: CASSLGFNEKLFF.

The gene calls are TRBV7-9 and TRBJ2-7; no firm D call. Trimming pared 3 bases from V and 1 base from J, leaving 10 bases between. The length of the CDR3 is 14 residues. Germline V gene lookup returns CDR1 SEHNR and CDR2 FQNEAQ (reference sequence). Written as DNA, the CDR3 is TGTGCCAGCAGCTTCTCAGGCAAATCCTACGAGCAGTACTTC. Residues: CASSFSGKSYEQYF.

The chain is built from TRBV2 and TRBJ2-1; 7 nucleotides align to TRBD2. From germline, CDR1 is SNHLY and CDR2 FYNNEI. Trimming cost V 6 bases and J 15 bases; bases outside gene matches: 17. The CDR3 sequence is 14 residues long. This CDR3 is CASSTLEPPREGFF. CDR3 sequence (DNA): TGTGCCAGCAGCACGTTGGAACCACCGAGGGAGGGGTTCTTC.

The chain combines TRBV27 with TRBJ2-7; D gene uncertain. The germline gives CDR1 MNHEY, CDR2 SMNVEV (reference sequence). Trimming pared 2 bases from V and 6 bases from J, leaving 14 bases between. The CDR3 length is 14 residues. The CDR3 DNA follows: TGTGCCAGCAGTTTAGGGCAGGTCGTGTCCGAGCAGTACTTC. Its protein is CASSLGQVVSEQYF.

This chain links TRBV2 with TRBJ1-5; 10 bases agree with TRBD1. V shed 5 bases and J 7 bases; nucleotides not matched to a gene: 2. There are 13 residues in the CDR3. The germline gives CDR1 SNHLY, CDR2 FYNNEI. The CDR3 sequence: CASSPDRGQPQHF. CDR3 nucleotide sequence: TGTGCCAGCAGTCCGGACAGGGGGCAGCCCCAGCATTTT.

The V and J genes are TRBV28 and TRBJ2-7; 9 nucleotides align to TRBD2. The CDR3 length is 16 residues. With 4 bases clipped from V and 6 bases from J, the junction kept 13 bases outside the gene matches. CDR1 and CDR2 (germline): MDHEN, SYDVKM. The CDR3 region has the DNA TGTGCCAGCAGTTCCTCCGGCGGGAGGGGTCTAGGCGAGCAGTACTTC. Protein sequence: CASSSSGGRGLGEQYF.

The J gene is TRBJ2-7, the V gene TRBV19; D is undetermined. This CDR3 comprises 12 residues. The germline V gene has CDR1 LNHDA and CDR2 SQIVND (reference sequence). V lost 3 bases and J lost 6, with 9 bases in between. The DNA of the CDR3 is TGTGCCAGTAGTATTGGGCAGCGCGAGCAGTACTTC. This sequence encodes CASSIGQREQYF.

The V and J genes are TRBV15 and TRBJ2-5; D call uncertain. Per the germline V gene, CDR1 is LNHNV and CDR2 is YYDKDF (reference sequence). With 1 base removed from V and 1 base from J, the gap between germline ends came to 13 bases. CDR3 length equals 16 residues. The CDR3 is CATSRGGTSVQETQYF. In DNA form, the CDR3 reads TGTGCCACCAGCAGAGGAGGAACTTCGGTCCAAGAGACCCAGTACTTC.

The rearrangement joins TRBV5-1 to TRBJ1-1; D might be TRBD1 (5 bases). V was trimmed by 0 bases and J by 4 bases, leaving 10 bases between them. Germline loops: CDR1 SGHRS, CDR2 YFSETQ. The length of the CDR3 is 14 residues. CDR3 residues: CASSLVVGGTEAFF. The CDR3 DNA reads as TGCGCCAGCAGCTTGGTTGTGGGGGGCACTGAAGCTTTCTTT.

The chain combines TRBV11-2 with TRBJ1-1; weak D call: TRBD1 (5 bases). Trimming left V 3 bases short and J 1 base short, with 15 bases between. The CDR3 runs 16 residues. Germline assignment: CDR1 SGHAT and CDR2 FQNNGV. In DNA, the CDR3 is TGTGCCAGCAGCTTTGGCGCAGCAAGGGGGAACACTGAAGCTTTCTTT. Translating gives CASSFGAARGNTEAFF.

This clone turned up a few times. The rearrangement links TRBV18 to TRBJ2-5; 9 bases fit TRBD1. With 3 bases clipped from V and 2 bases from J, the junction kept 1 base outside the gene matches. CDR1 and CDR2 from the germline V gene are KGHSH and LQKENI. The CDR3 totals 14 residues. The CDR3 sequence is CASSPTGGQETQYF. The CDR3 DNA reads as TGTGCCAGCTCACCGACAGGGGGGCAAGAGACCCAGTACTTC. The whole variable domain, filled in from reference TRBV18 and TRBJ2-5, reads NAGVMQNPRHLVRRRGQEARLRCSPMKGHSHVYWYRQLPEEGLKFMVYLQKENIIDESGMPKERFSAEFPKEGPSILRIQQVVRGDSAAYFCASSPTGGQETQYFGPGTRLLVL.

This clone has just a few counts. V gene TRBV6-4 combines with J gene TRBJ2-7, with D hard to call. V gave up 7 bases and J gave up 0 bases, with 7 bases separating them. Per germline, CDR1 MRHNA and CDR2 SNTAGT. This CDR3 comprises 12 residues. CDR3 in DNA: TGTGCCAGCACACGGGCCTCCTACGAGCAGTACTTC. Its translation: CASTRASYEQYF.

V and J are TRBV11-2 and TRBJ2-3; TRBD2 matches at 9 bases. CDR3 length equals 17 residues. Trimming took 1 base from V and 2 from J; bases not matched to a gene: 7. Germline assignment: CDR1 SGHAT and CDR2 FQNNGV. In nucleotides, the CDR3 is TGTGCCAGCAGCTTAGCAGTTGGGACTAGCCACACAGATACGCAGTATTTT. This gives the protein CASSLAVGTSHTDTQYF.

The V and J genes are TRBV19 and TRBJ2-3; D perhaps matches TRBD1 (6 bases). Germline V lookup: CDR1 LNHDA, CDR2 SQIVND (reference sequence). The ends were cut back, 4 bases at V and 1 base at J, with 9 bases in the middle. CDR3 size: 14 residues. In DNA form, the CDR3 reads TGTGCCAGTAGTACCCGACAGGGCACAGATACGCAGTATTTT. Its protein is CASSTRQGTDTQYF.

The chain is built from TRBV28 and TRBJ2-2; TRBD2 matches at 10 bases. The CDR3 runs to 18 residues. With V trimmed by 2 bases and J by 2 bases, 8 bases remained unmatched. CDR1 and CDR2 from the germline V gene are MDHEN and SYDVKM. CDR3 nucleotide sequence: TGTGCCAGCAGTTTAGGGATATTAGCGGGAGGAAACACCGGGGAGCTGTTTTTT. Its protein is CASSLGILAGGNTGELFF.